This passage covers 28 T cell receptor beta chains from one sample sequenced in a study of T-cell memory formation after mild COVID-19. Each CDR3 protein is one row after TCRdb ran MiXCR on the 5' RACE reads. The sample includes 350,000 or so distinct CDR3 sequences, 21% seen only once; the top ten take under 15%. Sequenced input: PBMCs or a T cell subset sorted from them (not recorded which). The source of these receptors is an adult woman who had mild COVID-19 (a few samples of this study predate the infection). Cell type and time point are not known.

This clonotype occurred a few times. The CDR3 nucleotides read TGTGCCAGCAGCCGAGGGACAGCGAGCAATCAGCCCCAGCATTTT. This codes for CASSRGTASNQPQHF. The chain is built from TRBV12-3 or TRBV12-4 and TRBJ1-5, with TRBD1 matching 7 bases. The length of the CDR3 is 15 residues. The trim removed 6 bases at V and 1 base at J, leaving 6 bases unmatched.

A few counts support this clonotype. The rearrangement links TRBV6-5 to TRBJ1-2, with D perhaps matching TRBD1 (5 bases). CDR1 and CDR2 (germline): MNHEY, SVGAGI. The CDR3 is 13 amino acids. V lost 5 bases and J lost 2, with 9 bases in between. Here the CDR3 DNA reads TGTGCCAGCAGTACGGGACTGAACTATGGCTACACCTTC. It is translated as CASSTGLNYGYTF.

The chain employs TRBV27 and TRBJ1-1, with TRBD1 identical over 8 bases. Looked up from germline, CDR1 is MNHEY and CDR2 is SMNVEV (reference sequence). V was clipped by 7 bases and J by 3 bases; unmatched bases: 4. This CDR3 is built from 13 residues. The CDR3 nucleotides are TGTGCCAGCACAGGGGGCGCCGACACTGAAGCTTTCTTT. It translates to CASTGGADTEAFF.

This clonotype turned up a few times. The genes are TRBV12-3 or TRBV12-4 and TRBJ2-3, with 7 bases aligning to TRBD2. The CDR3 runs 19 residues. The V segment lost 3 bases and the J segment 1 base; nucleotides outside the gene matches: 16. CDR3 in DNA: TGTGCCAGCAGTTTTTCTGCCCTGGTCCGTCGGGAGGGCACAGATACGCAGTATTTT. This gives the protein CASSFSALVRREGTDTQYF.

The chain has TRBV24-1 and TRBJ2-3; possible D gene TRBD1, 5 bases. CDR1 and CDR2 (germline): KGHDR, SFDVKD. The V and J ends lost 6 bases and 2 bases respectively, with 17 bases between them. The CDR3 length is 16 residues. The chain's CDR3 is CATSRGSNSLTDTQYF. CDR3 DNA sequence: TGTGCCACCAGTAGGGGCAGCAACAGCCTCACAGATACGCAGTATTTT.

The DNA for the CDR3 is TGCGCCAGCCGGTGGGGCGCACGGGAGGATACGCAGTATTTT. Translating gives CASRWGAREDTQYF. V usage is TRBV5-1 and J usage is TRBJ2-3; D may be TRBD2 (6 bases). V lost 7 bases and J lost 6, with 18 bases in between. Germline loops: CDR1 SGHRS, CDR2 YFSETQ. The CDR3 is 14 residues long.

In regard to this clonotype: A junction boundary mismatches the germline segment, possibly from a read error. The chain joins TRBV6-5 to TRBJ2-4; the D gene is possibly TRBD2 (7 bases). CDR1 is MNHEY and CDR2 is SVGAGI in the germline V gene. The CDR3 runs to 19 residues. Here the CDR3 DNA reads TGTCCCAGCCGACCCCTGGGGTGGGGGGGCCCGCTGGCCAAAAACATTCAGTACTTC. Its translation is CPSRPLGWGGPLAKNIQYF.

V gene TRBV4-1 combines with J gene TRBJ2-5; no clear D gene. V lost 1 base, J lost 6 bases, and 15 bases lay in between. The germline gives CDR1 MGHRA, CDR2 YSYEKL. This CDR3 region has 15 residues. In DNA, the CDR3 is TGCGCCAGCAGCCAAGGTCGGGCGAATCGGCAGACCCAGTACTTC. Amino acid sequence: CASSQGRANRQTQYF.

This clonotype has only a few counts. The chain recombines TRBV12-3 or TRBV12-4 with TRBJ2-7; D is possibly TRBD1 (5 bases). CDR3 length: 15 residues. V lost 6 bases and J 4 bases, leaving 19 bases between the germline ends. CDR3 DNA sequence: TGTGCCAGCAGCGCCGGGCAGGGTGTGTGGTACGAGCAGTACTTC. This gives the protein CASSAGQGVWYEQYF.

The chain combines TRBV25-1 with TRBJ1-1; D perhaps matches TRBD1 (5 bases). The CDR3 has 15 amino acids. V was trimmed by 0 bases and J by 8 bases, leaving 16 bases between them. Germline CDR1 reads MGHDK; CDR2 reads SYGVNS. The CDR3 here is CASSEYGERQKEAFF. In DNA form, the CDR3 reads TGTGCCAGCAGTGAATATGGGGAAAGACAGAAAGAAGCTTTCTTT.

The V gene is TRBV7-9, the J gene TRBJ2-2; possibly TRBD1 for D (6 bases). This CDR3 has 16 amino acids. The V gene lost 2 bases and the J gene lost 7 bases, with 17 bases spanning the gap. Germline CDR1 SEHNR, CDR2 FQNEAQ (reference sequence). The CDR3 DNA sequence: TGTGCCAGCAGCTTAATGCTCGGGACATCTATCGGGGAGCTGTTTTTT. This gives the protein CASSLMLGTSIGELFF.

The V and J genes are TRBV10-3 and TRBJ1-2, with D unresolved. V lost 3 bases, J lost 2 bases, and 7 bases lay in between. CDR1 and CDR2 from the germline V gene are ENHRY and SYGVKD. This CDR3 has 13 amino acids. CDR3 region: CAISDQINYGYTF. CDR3 nucleotides: TGTGCCATCAGTGACCAGATCAACTATGGCTACACCTTC.

The table lists this clonotype with a few counts. This sequence joins TRBV29-1 and TRBJ1-2; no clear D. CDR1 is SQVTM and CDR2 is ANQGSEA in the germline V gene. This CDR3 has 12 amino acids. V dropped 6 bases and J dropped 3 bases, with 11 bases sitting between them. The chain's CDR3 is CSVTSEDYGYTF. The CDR3 bases are TGCAGCGTGACGAGTGAGGACTATGGCTACACCTTC.

The chain recombines TRBV29-1 with TRBJ2-2; D gene unclear. V was pared by 4 bases and J by 2 bases, with 8 bases between. Germline CDR1 is SQVTM and CDR2 is ANQGSEA. The CDR3 has 13 residues. CDR3 region: CSVGRPNTGELFF. The CDR3 DNA reads TGCAGCGTTGGACGGCCAAACACCGGGGAGCTGTTTTTT.

This clonotype was found a few times. The chain is built from TRBV4-2 and TRBJ1-5; a possible D gene is TRBD1 (5 bases). The CDR3 spans 17 residues. Trimming shortened V by 3 bases and J by 5 bases, and 20 bases separated the two germline ends. Per germline, CDR1 LGHNA and CDR2 YNFKEQ. The CDR3 coding sequence is TGTGCCAGCAGCCAGGGGGATTCCCGGGGGAACGATCAGCCCCAGCATTTT. The encoded protein is CASSQGDSRGNDQPQHF.

This clonotype came up many times. The rearrangement joins TRBV5-1 to TRBJ2-7, with no clear D. V was cut by 0 bases and J by 2 bases, with 6 bases left in between. This CDR3 has 13 residues. Looked up from germline, CDR1 is SGHRS and CDR2 is YFSETQ. The CDR3 sequence is CASSLDGAYEQYF. Here the CDR3 DNA reads TGCGCCAGCAGCTTGGATGGGGCCTACGAGCAGTACTTC.

In this sample, this clonotype turned up many times. This chain connects TRBV15 to TRBJ2-3; no clear D gene. The CDR3 runs 16 residues. Germline V CDR1 and CDR2: LNHNV, YYDKDF (reference sequence). V was pared by 1 base and J by 5 bases, with 16 bases between. CDR3 in DNA: TGTGCCACCAGCAGAGGTCTAGGAATTTCGGTAGATACGCAGTATTTT. Translating gives CATSRGLGISVDTQYF. Looking up the rest from reference TRBV15 and TRBJ2-3 gives the full variable domain: DAMVIQNPRYQVTQFGKPVTLSCSQTLNHNVMYWYQQKSSQAPKLLFHYYDKDFNNEADTPDNFQSRRPNTSFCFLDIRSPGLGDTAMYLCATSRGLGISVDTQYFGPGTRLTVL.

A few counts support this clonotype. The chain links TRBV29-1 to TRBJ2-1; D possibly uses TRBD1 or TRBD2 (6 bases each). This CDR3 comprises 15 residues. Germline V CDR1 and CDR2: SQVTM, ANQGSEA. V dropped 1 base and J dropped 8 bases, with 18 bases sitting between them. In DNA, the CDR3 is TGCAGCGTTGAAGCGGGACGGGGGCTCGGATATGAGCAGTTCTTC. This gives the protein CSVEAGRGLGYEQFF.

The rearrangement links TRBV7-2 to TRBJ2-2, with TRBD2 matching 12 bases. J gave up 4 bases and V 5 bases, and 2 bases lay outside the gene matches. Germline values: CDR1 SGHTA, CDR2 FQGNSA. The CDR3 runs 15 residues. CDR3 protein: CASSPTSGSTGELFF. DNA for the CDR3: TGTGCCAGCAGCCCGACTAGCGGGAGCACCGGGGAGCTGTTTTTT.

The chain's CDR3 is CASSAPVEEQYF. The CDR3 region has the DNA TGTGCCAGCAGCGCTCCGGTGGAGGAGCAGTACTTC. The chain has TRBV7-9 and TRBJ2-7; D not certain. CDR1 is SEHNR and CDR2 is FQNEAQ in the germline V gene (reference sequence). V was cut by 5 bases and J by 7 bases, with 12 bases left in between. The CDR3 consists of 12 residues.

The gene calls are TRBV10-3 and TRBJ2-3; 11 bases map to TRBD2. Germline assignment: CDR1 ENHRY and CDR2 SYGVKD. V lost 8 bases and J lost 4; bases outside the gene matches: 2. The CDR3 runs 13 residues. The CDR3 region is CAILAGGADTQYF. The DNA for the CDR3 is TGTGCCATCCTAGCGGGAGGAGCAGATACGCAGTATTTT.

The chain has TRBV20-1 and TRBJ1-2; the match to TRBD1 covers 8 bases. J lost 7 bases, V lost 2 bases, and 3 bases had no gene match. The CDR3 is made up of 12 amino acids. The germline gives CDR1 DFQATT, CDR2 SNEGSKA (reference sequence). CDR3: CSARQGAIGYTF. CDR3 in DNA: TGCAGTGCTAGACAGGGGGCGATTGGCTACACCTTC.

The rearrangement links TRBV15 to TRBJ2-3; 9 bases line up with TRBD2. The V and J ends lost 3 bases and 4 bases, in that order; junction bases with no gene match: 2. CDR1 is LNHNV, CDR2 YYDKDF, per germline (reference sequence). The CDR3 is 14 residues long. The DNA for the CDR3 is TGTGCCACCAGCAGTAGCGGGGGCGCAGATACGCAGTATTTT. The encoded protein is CATSSSGGADTQYF. Full variable domain (rest looked up from reference TRBV15 and TRBJ2-3): DAMVIQNPRYQVTQFGKPVTLSCSQTLNHNVMYWYQQKSSQAPKLLFHYYDKDFNNEADTPDNFQSRRPNTSFCFLDIRSPGLGDTAMYLCATSSSGGADTQYFGPGTRLTVL.

This clonotype occurred a few times. The rearrangement links TRBV15 to TRBJ2-1; 8 nucleotides agree with TRBD1. Per germline, CDR1 LNHNV and CDR2 YYDKDF (reference sequence). The junction had 4 bases not matched to a gene; V was cut back by 8 bases and J by 1 base. The CDR3 contains 14 residues. CDR3 amino acids: CATGQGASYNEQFF. CDR3 nucleotides: TGTGCCACCGGGCAGGGGGCATCCTACAATGAGCAGTTCTTC.

About this clonotype: An end of the junction does not agree with germline; a read error may underlie this. This chain links TRBV24-1 with TRBJ2-1, with D possibly TRBD1 on 6 matching bases. Germline V lookup: CDR1 KGHDR, CDR2 SFDVKD. The CDR3 spans 13 residues. CDR3 sequence (DNA): TGTGCGACCAAGGGGGTTGGGGTCAATGAGCAGTTCTTC. Amino acid sequence: CATKGVGVNEQFF.

This chain connects TRBV7-9 to TRBJ1-4; D remains ambiguous. CDR3 length equals 16 residues. Trimming took 4 bases from V and 0 from J, leaving 12 bases between them. Germline V CDR1 and CDR2: SEHNR, FQNEAQ (reference sequence). CDR3 coding DNA: TGTGCCAGCAGCTCAATCCACGGTTCAACTAATGAAAAACTGTTTTTT. This sequence encodes CASSSIHGSTNEKLFF.

The table lists this clonotype with a few counts. The chain links TRBV12-3 or TRBV12-4 to TRBJ1-2; 7 nucleotides line up with TRBD1. The CDR3 contains 12 residues. V lost 5 bases and J lost 8; bases outside the gene matches: 5. The CDR3 region has the DNA TGTGCCAGCAGTGCCGACAGGGACGGCTACACCTTC. Its translation: CASSADRDGYTF.

This clonotype was seen repeatedly, ten times or more. The rearrangement uses TRBV12-3 or TRBV12-4 and TRBJ1-2, with 10 bases identical to TRBD1. Trimming took 5 bases from V and 7 from J; bases not matched to a gene: 10. This CDR3 has 15 amino acids. The CDR3 is CASSPWDRGKGGYTF. The CDR3 DNA is TGTGCCAGCAGTCCCTGGGACAGGGGAAAAGGTGGCTACACCTTC.